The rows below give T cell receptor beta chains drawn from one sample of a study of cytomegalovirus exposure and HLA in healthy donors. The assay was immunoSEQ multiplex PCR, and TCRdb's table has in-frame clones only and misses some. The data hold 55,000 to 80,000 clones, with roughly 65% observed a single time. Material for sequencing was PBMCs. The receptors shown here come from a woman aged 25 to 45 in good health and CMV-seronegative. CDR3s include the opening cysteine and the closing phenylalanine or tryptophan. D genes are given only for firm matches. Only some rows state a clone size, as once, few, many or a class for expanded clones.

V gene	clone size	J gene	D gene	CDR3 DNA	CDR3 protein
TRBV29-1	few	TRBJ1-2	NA	TGCAGCGTTGGCTCCGACCAGGATGGCTACACCTTC	CSVGSDQDGYTF
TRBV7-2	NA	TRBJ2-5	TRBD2	TGTGCCGCCGGGGGTAGCGGGGAGACCCAGTACTTC	CAAGGSGETQYF
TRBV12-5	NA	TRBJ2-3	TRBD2	TGTGCTAGTGGTTTTCTCCTATACAAGACTAGCGGGGGAACAGATACGCAGTATTTT	CASGFLLYKTSGGTDTQYF
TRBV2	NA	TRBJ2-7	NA	TGTGCCAGCAGTCTACAGGGATGGGACGAGCAGTACTTC	CASSLQGWDEQYF
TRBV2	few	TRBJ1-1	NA	TGTGCCAGCGTTCCTAGGGGTGTTAACACTGAAGCTTTCTTT	CASVPRGVNTEAFF
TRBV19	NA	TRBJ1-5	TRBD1	TGTGCCAGCAAAGACAGGGGGCATAGCAATCAGCCCCAGCATTTT	CASKDRGHSNQPQHF
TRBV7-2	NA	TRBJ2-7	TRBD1	TGTGCCAGCAGCTCCCCCCAGGGGGTCAGATACGAGCAGTACTTC	CASSSPQGVRYEQYF
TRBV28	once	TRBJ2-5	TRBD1	TGTGCCAGCAGTTCAGGGGGCTTTGGGGAGACCCAGTACTTC	CASSSGGFGETQYF
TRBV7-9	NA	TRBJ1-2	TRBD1	TGCGCCAGCAGCTGGACAGGGGATAACTATGGCTACACCTTC	CASSWTGDNYGYTF
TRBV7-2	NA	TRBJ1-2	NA	TGTGCCAGCAGCCCCCGAGAATATGGCTACACCTTC	CASSPREYGYTF
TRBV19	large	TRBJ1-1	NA	TGTGCCAGTAGTTTGGGGGGGCGGATAGCTTTCTTT	CASSLGGRIAFF
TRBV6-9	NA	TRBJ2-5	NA	TGTGCCAGCGAAGAGGCGACGGAGACCCAGTACTTC	CASEEATETQYF
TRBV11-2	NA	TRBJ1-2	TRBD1	TGTGCCAGCAATATACAGGGGGGGAACTATGGCTACACCTTC	CASNIQGGNYGYTF
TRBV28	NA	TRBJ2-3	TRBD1	TGTGCCAGCAGTTCCCCCCGGGACAGTAGCACAGATACGCAGTATTTT	CASSSPRDSSTDTQYF
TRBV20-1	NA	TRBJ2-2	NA	TGCAGTGCTAGGGCGGCCGGGGAGCTGTTTTTT	CSARAAGELFF
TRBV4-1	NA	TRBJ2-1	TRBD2	TGCGCCAGCAGCCGGGACCGGACTAGCGGGTGGAATGAGCAGTTCTTC	CASSRDRTSGWNEQFF
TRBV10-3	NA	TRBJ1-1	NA	TGTGCCATCAGTGAGTCGAGGAGGGCCGGGGACACTGAAGCTTTCTTT	CAISESRRAGDTEAFF
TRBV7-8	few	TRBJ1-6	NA	TGTGCCAGCAGCCCCAACAGGGTCTGGAATTCACCCCTCCACTTT	CASSPNRVWNSPLHF
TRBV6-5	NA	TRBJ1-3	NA	TGTGCCAGCGCTGCAGGGGCCTCTGGAAACACCATATATTTT	CASAAGASGNTIYF
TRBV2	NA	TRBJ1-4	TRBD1	TGTGCCAGCAGTGCGACAGGGGGCATGCCTAATGAAAAACTGTTTTTT	CASSATGGMPNEKLFF
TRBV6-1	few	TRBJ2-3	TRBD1	TGTGCCAGCAGTGACGGACAGGGTCGGACAGATACGCAGTATTTT	CASSDGQGRTDTQYF
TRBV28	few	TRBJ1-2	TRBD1	TGTGCCAGCAGTGACCTCGACAGGGTGGGGGGCTACACCTTC	CASSDLDRVGGYTF
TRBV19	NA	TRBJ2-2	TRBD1	TGTGCCAGTAGCCGGACAGGGGACACCGGGGAGCTGTTTTTT	CASSRTGDTGELFF
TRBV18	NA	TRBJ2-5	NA	TGTGCCAGCTCACCCATTCCACAGGAGTGGGAGACCCAGTACTTC	CASSPIPQEWETQYF
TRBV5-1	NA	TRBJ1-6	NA	TGCGCCAGCAGCAGCGACAGTAGAGGAAATTCACCCCTCCACTTT	CASSSDSRGNSPLHF
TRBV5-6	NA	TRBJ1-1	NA	TGTGCCAGCAGCTTCGACAGGAGCACTGAAGCTTTCTTT	CASSFDRSTEAFF
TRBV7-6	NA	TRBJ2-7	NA	TGTGCCAGCAGCTTAGGACTTAACTACGAGCAGTACTTC	CASSLGLNYEQYF
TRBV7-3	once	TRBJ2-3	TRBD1	TGTGCCAGCAGCCCTCGGACAGGAGATACGCAGTATTTT	CASSPRTGDTQYF
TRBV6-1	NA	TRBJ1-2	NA	TGTGCCAGCAGTAGACAGCACAACTATGGCTACACCTTC	CASSRQHNYGYTF
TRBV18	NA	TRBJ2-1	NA	TGTGCCAGCTCACCAACAGGCTACAATGAGCAGTTCTTC	CASSPTGYNEQFF
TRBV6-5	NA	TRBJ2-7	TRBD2	TGTGCCAGCAGTCGCGGTAGCGGGACCCCCTACGAGCAGTACTTC	CASSRGSGTPYEQYF
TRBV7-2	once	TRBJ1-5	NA	TGTGCCAGCAGCTTAGCGCCGGGAGGGCAGCCCCAGCATTTT	CASSLAPGGQPQHF
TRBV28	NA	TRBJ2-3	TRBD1	TGTGCCAGCAGTTTATCCTCACACAGGGGGCACCACGATACGCAGTATTTT	CASSLSSHRGHHDTQYF
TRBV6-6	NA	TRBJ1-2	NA	TGTGCCAGCAGTTACTCGGGTTCCGGCGCGGCCTACACCTTC	CASSYSGSGAAYTF
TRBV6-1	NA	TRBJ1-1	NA	TGTGCCAGCAGCCGTATGAACACTGAAGCTTTCTTT	CASSRMNTEAFF
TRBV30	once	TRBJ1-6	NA	TGTGCCTGGAGTGTAGGGGGGGACCTCTATAATTCACCCCTCCACTTT	CAWSVGGDLYNSPLHF
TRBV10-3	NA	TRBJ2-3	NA	TGTGCCATCAGTGAATCCCTCCGAACTAGCACAGATACGCAGTATTTT	CAISESLRTSTDTQYF
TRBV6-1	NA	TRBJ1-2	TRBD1	TGTGCCAGCAGTGACATGGGACAGGGGTATTCTGGCTACACCTTC	CASSDMGQGYSGYTF
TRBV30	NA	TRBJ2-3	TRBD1	TGTGCCTGGAGTGTACGGGGACAGGGGACAGATACGCAGTATTTT	CAWSVRGQGTDTQYF
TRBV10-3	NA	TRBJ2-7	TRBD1	TGTGCCAGCAGTTCACCGGGACAGGGAGTCTACGAGCAGTACTTC	CASSSPGQGVYEQYF
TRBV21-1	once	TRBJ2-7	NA	TGTGCCAGCAGCAAAGTTTCTCGCTGGACCAATGATGATATCGGCGGGACAGGTATCTACGAGCAGTACTTC	CASSKVSRWTNDDIGGTGIYEQYF
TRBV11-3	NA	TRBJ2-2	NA	TGTGCCAGCAGCTCCGGACGAGGGACCGGGGAGCTGTTTTTT	CASSSGRGTGELFF
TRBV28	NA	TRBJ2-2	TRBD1	TGTGCATCTTTTAGCGGACAGGGAGGGGAGCTGTTTTTT	CASFSGQGGELFF
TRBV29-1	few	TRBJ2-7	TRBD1	TGCAGCGTTGTTGGGGACAGGGGCGACGAGCAGTACTTC	CSVVGDRGDEQYF
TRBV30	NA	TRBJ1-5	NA	TGTGCCTGGAGTGACCAGGCCGATAGGCCCCAGCATTTT	CAWSDQADRPQHF
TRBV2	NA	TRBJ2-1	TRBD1	TGTGCCAGCAGGGGACAGGCTTACAATGAGCAGTTCTTC	CASRGQAYNEQFF
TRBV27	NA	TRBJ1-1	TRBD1	TGTGCCAGCAGTCCCTCGGGGACAGTGGGTAGAGCTTTCTTT	CASSPSGTVGRAFF
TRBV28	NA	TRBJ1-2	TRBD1	TGTGCCAGCAAGGGACAGGGACCTAACTATGGCTACACCTTC	CASKGQGPNYGYTF
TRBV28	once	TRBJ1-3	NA	TGTGCCAGCAGGCGAGCATATGGAAACACCATATATTTT	CASRRAYGNTIYF
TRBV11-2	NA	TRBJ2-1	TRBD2	TGTGCCAGCAGCTTAGATTGGCTAGCGGGGGTCAATGAGCAGTTCTTC	CASSLDWLAGVNEQFF
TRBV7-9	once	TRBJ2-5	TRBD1	TGTGCCAGCAGCGGGAAAAGAGGGACAGGGGGGGAGACCCAGTACTTC	CASSGKRGTGGETQYF